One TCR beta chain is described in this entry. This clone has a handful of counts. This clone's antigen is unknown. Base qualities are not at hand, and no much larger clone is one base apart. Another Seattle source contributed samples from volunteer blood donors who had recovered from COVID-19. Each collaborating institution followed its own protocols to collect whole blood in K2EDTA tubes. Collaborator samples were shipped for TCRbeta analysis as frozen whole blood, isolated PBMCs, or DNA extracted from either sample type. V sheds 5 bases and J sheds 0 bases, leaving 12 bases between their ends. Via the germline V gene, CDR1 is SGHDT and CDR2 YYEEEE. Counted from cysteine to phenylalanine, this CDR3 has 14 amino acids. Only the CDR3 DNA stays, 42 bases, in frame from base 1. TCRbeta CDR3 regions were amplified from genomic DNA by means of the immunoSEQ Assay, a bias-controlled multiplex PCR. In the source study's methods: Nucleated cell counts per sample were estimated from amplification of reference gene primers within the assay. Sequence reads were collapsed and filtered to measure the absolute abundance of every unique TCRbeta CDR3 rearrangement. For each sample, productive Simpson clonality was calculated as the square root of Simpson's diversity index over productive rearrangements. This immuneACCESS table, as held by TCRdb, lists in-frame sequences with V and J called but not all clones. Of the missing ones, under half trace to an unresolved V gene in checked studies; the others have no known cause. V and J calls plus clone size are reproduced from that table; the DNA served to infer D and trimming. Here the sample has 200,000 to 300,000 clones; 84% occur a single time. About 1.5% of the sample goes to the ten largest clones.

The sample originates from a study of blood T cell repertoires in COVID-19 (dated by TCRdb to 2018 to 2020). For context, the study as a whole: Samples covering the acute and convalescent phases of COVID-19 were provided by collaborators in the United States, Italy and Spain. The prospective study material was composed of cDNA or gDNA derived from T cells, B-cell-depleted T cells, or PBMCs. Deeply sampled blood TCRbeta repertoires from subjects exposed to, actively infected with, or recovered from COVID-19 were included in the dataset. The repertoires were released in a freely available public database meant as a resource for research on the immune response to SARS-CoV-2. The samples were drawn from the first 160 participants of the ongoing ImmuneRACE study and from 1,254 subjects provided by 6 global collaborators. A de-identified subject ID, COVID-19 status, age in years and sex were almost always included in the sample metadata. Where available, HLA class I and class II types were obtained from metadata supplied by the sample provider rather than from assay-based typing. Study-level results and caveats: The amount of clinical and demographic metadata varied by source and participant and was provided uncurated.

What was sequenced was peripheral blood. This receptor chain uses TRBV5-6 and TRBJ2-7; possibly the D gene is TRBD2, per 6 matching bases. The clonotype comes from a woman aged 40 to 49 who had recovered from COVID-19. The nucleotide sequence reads TGTGCCAGCAGGCTGGAGGGTATCTCCTACGAGCAGTACTTC. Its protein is CASRLEGISYEQYF.